One sample yielded the 29 T cell receptor beta chains listed below, sequenced in a study of blood T cell repertoires in COVID-19 (dated by TCRdb to 2019 to 2021). Library construction relied on the immunoSEQ multiplex PCR assay. The table was pulled from immuneACCESS by TCRdb, which kept in-frame rearrangements only. Such tables lose some clones; where checked, under half of the loss comes from unresolved V genes, and the rest has no known cause. Counted in this sample were about 190,000 clones; 65% to 85% of them appeared once. The top ten clonotypes cover under 4% of the sample. The sequencing sample was made of PBMCs or T cells enriched from blood (not recorded which). Receptors were obtained from a woman aged 25-40 years who had recovered from COVID-19.

The chain recombines TRBV7-3 with TRBJ2-5; 8 bases match TRBD2. Germline-derived CDR1 and CDR2 are SGHTA and FQGTGA. The CDR3 sequence is 15 residues long. With V trimmed by 4 bases and J by 5 bases, 9 bases remained unmatched. Here the CDR3 reads CASSSGTRSGETQYF. Here the CDR3 DNA reads TGTGCCAGCAGCTCCGGGACTAGATCTGGGGAGACCCAGTACTTC.

The chain carries TRBV5-1 and TRBJ2-7, with D possibly TRBD1 on 6 matching bases. Trimming shortened V by 1 base and J by 0 bases, and 14 bases separated the two germline ends. The CDR3 runs 16 residues. Germline V gene lookup returns CDR1 SGHRS and CDR2 YFSETQ. CDR3 in amino acids: CASSLTPTGFSYEQYF. CDR3 DNA: TGCGCCAGCAGCTTGACCCCCACAGGGTTCTCCTACGAGCAGTACTTC.

This chain joins TRBV5-1 and TRBJ2-3, with TRBD1 matching over 10 bases. V lost 4 bases and J lost 4; bases outside the gene matches: 3. The CDR3 contains 14 residues. Germline CDR1 is SGHRS and CDR2 is YFSETQ. CDR3 loop: CASSRDRGADTQYF. The DNA of the CDR3 is TGCGCCAGCAGCAGGGACAGGGGTGCAGATACGCAGTATTTT.

The CDR3 DNA sequence: TGTGCCAGCAGTCGTGACAGGGGGCTTCAGCCCCAGCATTTT. Amino acid sequence: CASSRDRGLQPQHF. The chain couples TRBV27 to TRBJ1-5; 10 bases agree with TRBD1. CDR1 is MNHEY, CDR2 SMNVEV, per germline (reference sequence). The CDR3 runs to 14 residues. With 5 bases clipped from V and 6 bases from J, the junction kept 4 bases outside the gene matches.

The V call is TRBV19, the J call TRBJ1-4; D possibly corresponds to TRBD1 (6 bases). The CDR3 is 15 residues long. Trimming stripped 7 bases from V and 6 bases from J, with 18 bases between. Germline CDR1 and CDR2: LNHDA and SQIVND (reference sequence). The CDR3 is CASNNYRVGDEKLFF. The DNA for the CDR3 is TGTGCCAGTAACAACTACAGGGTGGGGGATGAAAAACTGTTTTTT.

This clone was seen once. The chain links TRBV18 to TRBJ1-1, with D uncertain. Trimming took 0 bases from V and 1 from J, leaving 15 bases between them. In germline, CDR1 is KGHSH, CDR2 LQKENI. The CDR3 is made up of 17 amino acids. The CDR3 protein is CASSPPGRSLANTEAFF. In nucleotides, the CDR3 is TGTGCCAGCTCACCACCGGGCCGAAGCCTGGCGAACACTGAAGCTTTCTTT.

The chain combines TRBV29-1 with TRBJ1-3; tentative D call: TRBD1 (6 bases). Germline CDR1 and CDR2: SQVTM and ANQGSEA. CDR3 length: 14 residues. The V end lost 3 bases, the J end lost 3 bases, and 12 bases lay between the germline ends. For the CDR3, the DNA is TGCAGCGTTGAGGTCGGGGACAATGGAAACACCATATATTTT. It yields the protein CSVEVGDNGNTIYF.

The chain has TRBV4-1 and TRBJ2-1; 7 nucleotides line up with TRBD2. The CDR3 runs to 16 residues. Looked up from germline, CDR1 is MGHRA and CDR2 is YSYEKL. The J segment lost 5 bases and the V segment lost 1 base, leaving 8 bases of the junction unmatched. The CDR3 DNA is TGCGCCAGCAGCCAAGGACTAGCTCGGGGTAACAATGAGCAGTTCTTC. Protein product: CASSQGLARGNNEQFF.

The chain joins TRBV6-5 to TRBJ2-7, with TRBD2 matching 7 bases. With 6 bases clipped from V and 4 bases from J, the junction kept 9 bases outside the gene matches. The germline gives CDR1 MNHEY, CDR2 SVGAGI. This CDR3 has 14 amino acids. CDR3 DNA sequence: TGTGCCAGCAGCGGCCCGGGACTACCATACGAGCAGTACTTC. Translated: CASSGPGLPYEQYF.

The rearrangement joins TRBV12-3 or TRBV12-4 to TRBJ1-1; tentative D call: TRBD1 (6 bases). This CDR3 is 13 amino acids long. V was shortened by 2 bases and J by 3 bases, with 7 bases between the two germline ends. CDR3: CASSLRGYTEAFF. The DNA of the CDR3 is TGTGCCAGCAGTTTAAGGGGGTACACTGAAGCTTTCTTT.

This chain connects TRBV2 to TRBJ1-5, with D unclear. Germline-derived CDR1 and CDR2 are SNHLY and FYNNEI. Trimming stripped 4 bases from V and 6 bases from J, with 19 bases between. The CDR3 consists of 16 residues. The DNA of the CDR3 is TGTGCCAGCAGTGGAGTGGTCACCCGGAGGGCTCAGCCCCAGCATTTT. As protein: CASSGVVTRRAQPQHF.

The chain is built from TRBV27 and TRBJ2-7, with D perhaps matching TRBD1 (5 bases). Germline V lookup: CDR1 MNHEY, CDR2 SMNVEV (reference sequence). Trimming cost V 6 bases and J 4 bases, with 16 bases left between them. The CDR3 is 14 amino acids. The CDR3 nucleotides are TGTGCCAGCAGCCCCACAGGACCTTCATACGAGCAGTACTTC. This gives the protein CASSPTGPSYEQYF.

This clone was recorded only once. The chain couples TRBV18 to TRBJ2-1; D not resolved. CDR3 size: 15 residues. The germline V and J ends were trimmed by 2 bases and 2 bases, with 10 bases remaining between them. Germline values: CDR1 KGHSH, CDR2 LQKENI. In DNA form, the CDR3 reads TGTGCCAGCTCACCAGCCAGGTCCCCCTACAATGAGCAGTTCTTC. This sequence encodes CASSPARSPYNEQFF.

V and J are TRBV14 and TRBJ1-6; 7 bases are shared with TRBD1. The V gene's germline CDR1 is SGHDN and CDR2 FVKESK. V dropped 0 bases and J dropped 7; count of bases not matched to a gene: 0. CDR3 length: 14 residues. The CDR3 protein is CASSQETGNSPLHF. The DNA of the CDR3 is TGTGCCAGCAGCCAAGAGACAGGGAATTCACCCCTCCACTTT.

V gene TRBV30 combines with J gene TRBJ2-5, with TRBD1 matching 7 bases. CDR3 length: 13 residues. Looked up from germline, CDR1 is GTSNPN and CDR2 is SVGIG (reference sequence). Germline trimming cut 7 bases from V and 8 bases from J; bases unmatched to any gene: 13. The CDR3 loop is CAYRDRAPGTQYF. In DNA form, the CDR3 reads TGTGCCTACCGCGACAGGGCCCCAGGAACCCAGTACTTC.

This clone was observed once. The chain is built from TRBV12-2 and TRBJ1-5; the table gives TRBD1 as D, unverified against the DNA. TRBV12-2 is annotated as a pseudogene. This CDR3 comprises 17 residues. CDR3 sequence (DNA): TGTGCAAGTCGCCAACCCGGGGACAGGGGATTCAATCAGCCCCAGCATTTT. Its protein product is CASRQPGDRGFNQPQHF.

V usage is TRBV7-6 and J usage is TRBJ1-1, with D perhaps TRBD1 (6 bases). The CDR3 length is 13 residues. Between the trimmed V and J ends, which lost 5 bases and 8 bases, there was a span of 15 bases. Per germline, CDR1 SGHVS and CDR2 FNYEAQ. CDR3 nucleotides: TGTGCCAGCAGCCGGCTTAGGGGGTCCGAAGCTTTCTTT. This translates into CASSRLRGSEAFF.

This clone showed up just once. The V gene is TRBV5-1, the J gene TRBJ1-1; tentatively, D is TRBD1 (6 bases). This CDR3 is built from 16 residues. Looked up from germline, CDR1 is SGHRS and CDR2 is YFSETQ. V gave up 5 bases and J gave up 0 bases, with 17 bases separating them. The CDR3, as DNA: TGCGCCAGCAGGAAGGGCAGGGGATCGGTGAACACTGAAGCTTTCTTT. This codes for CASRKGRGSVNTEAFF.

This chain uses TRBV9 with TRBJ1-6, with D possibly matching TRBD1 (5 bases). Germline V CDR1 and CDR2: SGDLS, YYNGEE. This CDR3 spans 14 amino acids. V was trimmed by 0 bases and J by 10 bases, leaving 11 bases between them. This chain's CDR3 is CASSVEGTGSPLHF. As DNA, the CDR3 is TGTGCCAGCAGCGTAGAAGGAACAGGCTCACCCCTCCACTTT.

V is TRBV30 and J is TRBJ2-7; 8 bases map to TRBD1. The CDR3 length is 13 residues. The trim removed 1 base at V and 5 bases at J, leaving 4 bases unmatched. The germline CDR1 and CDR2 sequences are GTSNPN and SVGIG (reference sequence). CDR3 DNA: TGTGCCTGGAGTGGGACAGGGATGAACGAGCAGTACTTC. Its protein is CAWSGTGMNEQYF. Looking up the rest from reference TRBV30 and TRBJ2-7 gives the full variable domain: SQTIHQWPATLVQPVGSPLSLECTVEGTSNPNLYWYRQAAGRGLQLLFYSVGIGQISSEVPQNLSASRPQDRQFILSSKKLLLSDSGFYLCAWSGTGMNEQYFGPGTRLTVT.

This clone was picked up one time. Other nucleotide sequences in the sample specify the same CDR3. The chain employs TRBV7-2 and TRBJ1-2, with 8 bases matching TRBD1. Trimming at V came to 4 bases and at J to 5 bases, leaving 6 bases not matched to a gene. This CDR3 has 14 residues. The germline CDR1 and CDR2 sequences are SGHTA and FQGNSA. As DNA, the CDR3 is TGTGCCAGCAGCTACGACAGGGGAGGGTATGGCTACACCTTC. It yields the protein CASSYDRGGYGYTF.

The chain has TRBV7-8 and TRBJ1-2; 8 bases fit TRBD1. V lost 5 bases and J lost 8; bases outside the gene matches: 13. Germline loops: CDR1 SGHVS, CDR2 FQNEAQ. This CDR3 contains 15 residues. The CDR3 DNA reads as TGTGCCAGCAGCGGCAGGACAGGGCCTCGGGACGGCTACACCTTC. Translating it yields CASSGRTGPRDGYTF.

This clone showed up just once. The V and J genes are TRBV7-6 and TRBJ2-2, with 10 positions matching TRBD2. This CDR3 is built from 16 residues. Germline lookup yields CDR1 SGHVS and CDR2 FNYEAQ. V shed 1 base, J shed 8 bases, and the junction held 7 bases outside the gene matches. The CDR3 region has the DNA TGTGCCAGCAGCTTAGAACTAGCGGGGATGCTAGGGGAGCTGTTTTTT. It specifies CASSLELAGMLGELFF.

This clone was seen a single time. This rearrangement joins TRBV7-8 to TRBJ1-5; the D is unclear. The V and J ends lost 7 bases and 7 bases respectively, with 14 bases between them. This CDR3 has 13 residues. Germline lookup yields CDR1 SGHVS and CDR2 FQNEAQ. The CDR3 DNA reads TGTGCCAGCACCCCAGGAGGTGTCCAGCCCCAGCATTTT. Protein: CASTPGGVQPQHF.

Concerning this clone itself: At the DNA level, this CDR3 is encoded by other sequences in the same sample as well. This chain links TRBV5-4 with TRBJ2-1, with TRBD2 matching over 7 bases. J lost 4 bases, V lost 0 bases, and 4 bases had no gene match. The CDR3 contains 15 residues. CDR1 and CDR2 (germline): SGHNT, YYREEE (reference sequence). CDR3 protein: CASSLGGGSYNEQFF. The CDR3 DNA is TGTGCCAGCAGCTTGGGGGGGGGAAGTTACAATGAGCAGTTCTTC.

Only a few counts were recorded for this clone. The rearrangement joins TRBV19 to TRBJ1-1; TRBD1 is a possible D gene (6 bases). Trimming took 7 bases from V and 0 from J, leaving 18 bases between them. This CDR3 has 16 residues. The germline V gene encodes CDR1 LNHDA and CDR2 SQIVND (reference sequence). The chain's CDR3 is CASTPTGPWMNTEAFF. Here the CDR3 DNA reads TGTGCCAGTACCCCGACAGGTCCGTGGATGAACACTGAAGCTTTCTTT.

The table lists this clone with a count of one. The chain employs TRBV7-2 and TRBJ2-7, with 10 bases fitting TRBD1. The germline V gene encodes CDR1 SGHTA and CDR2 FQGNSA. The trim removed 4 bases at V and 2 bases at J, leaving 8 bases unmatched. This CDR3 region has 16 residues. CDR3 bases: TGTGCCAGCAGCTGGTTGACAGGGGGCGCGACCTACGAGCAGTACTTC. Its protein product is CASSWLTGGATYEQYF.

The chain uses TRBV6-2 or TRBV6-3 and TRBJ1-1, with D possibly being TRBD1 (6 bases). Trimming pared 2 bases from V and 8 bases from J, leaving 18 bases between. CDR1 is MNHEY, CDR2 SVGEGT, per germline. CDR3 size: 15 residues. The DNA of the CDR3 is TGTGCCAGCAGTTACGGCGGGGGGCTCATCCCCGAAGCTTTCTTT. Translated, it gives CASSYGGGLIPEAFF.

V gene TRBV2 combines with J gene TRBJ1-6, with 12 bases fitting TRBD1. The CDR3 has 14 residues. The V segment lost 7 bases and the J segment 13 bases; nucleotides outside the gene matches: 8. The germline V gene encodes CDR1 SNHLY and CDR2 FYNNEI. Here the CDR3 DNA reads TGTGCCAGCATGTTCCGGGACAGGGGGCGGCCCCTCCACTTT. Protein product: CASMFRDRGRPLHF.